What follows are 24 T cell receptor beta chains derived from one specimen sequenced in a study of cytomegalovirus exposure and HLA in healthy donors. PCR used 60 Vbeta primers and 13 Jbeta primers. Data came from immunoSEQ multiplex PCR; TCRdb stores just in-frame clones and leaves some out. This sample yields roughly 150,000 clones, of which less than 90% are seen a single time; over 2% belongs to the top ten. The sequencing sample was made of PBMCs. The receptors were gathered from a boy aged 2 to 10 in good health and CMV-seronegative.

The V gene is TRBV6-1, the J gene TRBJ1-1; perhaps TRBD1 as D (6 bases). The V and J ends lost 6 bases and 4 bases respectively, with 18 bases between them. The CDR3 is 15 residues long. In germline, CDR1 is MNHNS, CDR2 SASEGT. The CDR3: CASRDKTTGFTEAFF. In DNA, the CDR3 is TGTGCCAGCAGAGATAAAACAACAGGGTTCACTGAAGCTTTCTTT.

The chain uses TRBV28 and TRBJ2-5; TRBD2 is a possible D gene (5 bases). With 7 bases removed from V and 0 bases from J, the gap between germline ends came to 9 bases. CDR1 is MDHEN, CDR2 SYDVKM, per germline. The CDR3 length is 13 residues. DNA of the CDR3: TGTGCCAGCATCAGAGGGTACCAAGAGACCCAGTACTTC. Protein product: CASIRGYQETQYF.

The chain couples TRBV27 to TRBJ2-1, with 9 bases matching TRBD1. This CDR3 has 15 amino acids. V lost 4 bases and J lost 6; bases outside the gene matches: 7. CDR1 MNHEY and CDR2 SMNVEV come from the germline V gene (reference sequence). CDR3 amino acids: CASSSADRGFNEQFF. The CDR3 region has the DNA TGTGCCAGCAGTTCGGCGGACAGGGGTTTCAATGAGCAGTTCTTC.

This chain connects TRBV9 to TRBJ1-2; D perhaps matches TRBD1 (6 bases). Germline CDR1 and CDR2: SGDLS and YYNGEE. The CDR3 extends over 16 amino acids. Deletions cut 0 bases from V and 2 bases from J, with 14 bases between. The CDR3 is CASSVDGDRINYGYTF. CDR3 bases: TGTGCCAGCAGCGTAGACGGTGACAGGATAAACTATGGCTACACCTTC.

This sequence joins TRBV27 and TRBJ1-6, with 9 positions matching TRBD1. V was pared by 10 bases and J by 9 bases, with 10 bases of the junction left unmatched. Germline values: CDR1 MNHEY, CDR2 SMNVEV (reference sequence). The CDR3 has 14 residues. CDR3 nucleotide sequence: TGTGCCACTCACAGGGGGCAAGTGGGTTCACCCCTCCACTTT. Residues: CATHRGQVGSPLHF.

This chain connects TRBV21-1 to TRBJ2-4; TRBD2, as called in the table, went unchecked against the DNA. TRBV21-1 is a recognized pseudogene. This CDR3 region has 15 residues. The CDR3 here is CASSRSEGGLGIQYF. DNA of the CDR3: TGTGCCAGCAGCCGAAGCGAGGGAGGATTGGGCATTCAGTACTTC.

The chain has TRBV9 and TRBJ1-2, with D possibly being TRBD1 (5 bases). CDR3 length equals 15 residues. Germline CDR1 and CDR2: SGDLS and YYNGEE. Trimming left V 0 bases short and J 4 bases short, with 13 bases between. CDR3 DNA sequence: TGTGCCAGCAGCGTAGGGGCAGGCGGGGGCTATGGCTACACCTTC. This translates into CASSVGAGGGYGYTF.

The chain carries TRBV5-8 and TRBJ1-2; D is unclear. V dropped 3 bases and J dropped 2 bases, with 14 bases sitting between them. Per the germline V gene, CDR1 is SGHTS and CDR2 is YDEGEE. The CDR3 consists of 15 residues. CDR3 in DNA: TGTGCCAGCAGCTACGAGGAAACCCAAAACTATGGCTACACCTTC. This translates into CASSYEETQNYGYTF.

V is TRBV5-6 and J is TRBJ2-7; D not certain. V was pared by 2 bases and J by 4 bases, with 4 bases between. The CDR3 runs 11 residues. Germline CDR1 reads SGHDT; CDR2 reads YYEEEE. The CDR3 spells CASSLYYEQYF. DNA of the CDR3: TGTGCCAGCAGCTTATATTACGAGCAGTACTTC.

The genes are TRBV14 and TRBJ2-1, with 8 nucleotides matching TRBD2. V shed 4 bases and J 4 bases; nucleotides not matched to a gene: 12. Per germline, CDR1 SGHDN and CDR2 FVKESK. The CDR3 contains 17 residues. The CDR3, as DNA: TGTGCCAGCAGCCCAACAATTCAGCGGGAGAGGTACAATGAGCAGTTCTTC. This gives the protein CASSPTIQRERYNEQFF.

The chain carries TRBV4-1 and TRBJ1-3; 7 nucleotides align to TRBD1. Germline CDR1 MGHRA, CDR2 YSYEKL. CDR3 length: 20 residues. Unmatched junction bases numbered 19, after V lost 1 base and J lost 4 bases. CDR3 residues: CASSQVVEYRGTFEGNTIYF. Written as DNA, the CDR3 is TGCGCCAGCAGCCAAGTGGTCGAGTACAGGGGTACGTTTGAAGGAAACACCATATATTTT.

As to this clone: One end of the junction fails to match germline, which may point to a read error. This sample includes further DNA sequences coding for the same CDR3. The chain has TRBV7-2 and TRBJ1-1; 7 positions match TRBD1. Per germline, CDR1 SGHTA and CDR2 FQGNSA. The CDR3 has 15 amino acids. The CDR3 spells CASSLLIQGTTEAFF. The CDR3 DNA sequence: TGTGCCAGCAGCTTACTAATACAGGGGACCACTGAAGCTTTCTTC.

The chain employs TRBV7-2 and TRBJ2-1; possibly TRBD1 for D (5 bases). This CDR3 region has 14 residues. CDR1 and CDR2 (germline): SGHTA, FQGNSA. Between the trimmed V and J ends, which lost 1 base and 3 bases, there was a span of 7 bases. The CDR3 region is CASSLGGYYNEQFF. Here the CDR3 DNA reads TGTGCCAGCAGCTTAGGGGGCTACTACAATGAGCAGTTCTTC.

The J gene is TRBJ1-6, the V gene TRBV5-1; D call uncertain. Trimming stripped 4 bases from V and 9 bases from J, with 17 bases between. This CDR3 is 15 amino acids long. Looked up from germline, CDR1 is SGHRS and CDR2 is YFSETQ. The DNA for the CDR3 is TGCGCCAGCAGCCAGAGGACGGGAATGGGTTCACCCCTCCACTTT. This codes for CASSQRTGMGSPLHF.

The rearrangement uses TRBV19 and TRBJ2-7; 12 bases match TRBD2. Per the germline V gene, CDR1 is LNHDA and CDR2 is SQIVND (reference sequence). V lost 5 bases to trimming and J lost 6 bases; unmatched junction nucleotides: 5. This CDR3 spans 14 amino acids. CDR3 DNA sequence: TGTGCCAGTAGTTCTAGCGGGAGGGCCGTCGAGCAGTACTTC. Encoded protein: CASSSSGRAVEQYF.

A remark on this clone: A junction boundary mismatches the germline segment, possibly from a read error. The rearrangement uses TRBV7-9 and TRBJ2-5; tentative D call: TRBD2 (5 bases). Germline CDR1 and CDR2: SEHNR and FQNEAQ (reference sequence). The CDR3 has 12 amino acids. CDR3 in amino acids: CSSSPTGETQYF. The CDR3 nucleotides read TGTTCCAGCAGCCCCACGGGGGAGACCCAGTACTTC.

The CDR3 protein is CASSQEPGTSGRSYNEQFF. The CDR3, as DNA: TGCGCCAGCAGCCAAGAACCCGGGACTAGCGGGAGGTCATACAATGAGCAGTTCTTC. This rearrangement joins TRBV4-3 to TRBJ2-1, with TRBD2 matching over 15 bases. CDR1 LGHNA and CDR2 YSLEER come from the germline V gene. CDR3 size: 19 residues. V was pared by 0 bases and J by 4 bases, with 7 bases of the junction left unmatched.

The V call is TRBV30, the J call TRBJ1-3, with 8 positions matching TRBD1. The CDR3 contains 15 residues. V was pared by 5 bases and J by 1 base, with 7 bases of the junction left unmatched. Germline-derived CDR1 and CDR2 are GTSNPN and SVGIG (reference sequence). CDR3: CAWGQGIGSGNTIYF. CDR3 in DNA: TGTGCCTGGGGACAGGGAATAGGATCTGGAAACACCATATATTTT.

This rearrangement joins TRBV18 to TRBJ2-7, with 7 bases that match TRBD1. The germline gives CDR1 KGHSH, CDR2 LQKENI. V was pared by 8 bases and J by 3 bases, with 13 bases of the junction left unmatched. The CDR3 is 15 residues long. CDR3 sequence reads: CASARSTDRVYEQYF. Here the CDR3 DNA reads TGTGCCAGCGCGCGCTCAACAGACAGGGTCTACGAGCAGTACTTC.

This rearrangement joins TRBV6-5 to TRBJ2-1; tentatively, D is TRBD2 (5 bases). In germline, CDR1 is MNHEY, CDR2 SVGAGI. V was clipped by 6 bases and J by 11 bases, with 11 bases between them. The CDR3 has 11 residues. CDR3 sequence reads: CASSESGKQFF. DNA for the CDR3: TGTGCCAGCAGCGAATCCGGGAAGCAGTTCTTC.

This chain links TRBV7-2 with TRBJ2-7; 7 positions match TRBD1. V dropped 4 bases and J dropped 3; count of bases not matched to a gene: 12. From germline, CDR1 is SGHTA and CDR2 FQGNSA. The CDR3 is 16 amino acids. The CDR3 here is CASSSAPNRGGYEQYF. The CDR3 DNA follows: TGTGCCAGCAGCTCCGCACCCAACAGGGGCGGCTACGAGCAGTACTTC.

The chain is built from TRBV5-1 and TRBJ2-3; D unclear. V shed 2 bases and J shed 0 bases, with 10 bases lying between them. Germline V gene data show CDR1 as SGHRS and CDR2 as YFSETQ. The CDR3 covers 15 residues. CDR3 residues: CASSLDMASTDTQYF. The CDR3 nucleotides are TGCGCCAGCAGCTTAGACATGGCTAGCACAGATACGCAGTATTTT.

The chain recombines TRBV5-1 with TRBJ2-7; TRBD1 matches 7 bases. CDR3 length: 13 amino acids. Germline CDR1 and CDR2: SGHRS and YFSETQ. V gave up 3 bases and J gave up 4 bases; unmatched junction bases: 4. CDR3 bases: TGCGCCAGCAGCTCCAAGGGGGCGTACGAGCAGTACTTC. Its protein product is CASSSKGAYEQYF.

Written as DNA, the CDR3 is TGTGCCAGCAGCCTACTAGGAAACACCATATATTTT. Its translation is CASSLLGNTIYF. The chain is built from TRBV28 and TRBJ1-3, with unresolved D. Germline loops: CDR1 MDHEN, CDR2 SYDVKM. Trimming removed 6 bases from V and 4 bases from J, with 7 bases in between. This CDR3 has 12 amino acids.